The 21 T cell receptor beta chains below all came from one sample that was sequenced in a study of response to subunit inactivated influenza vaccine. TCRdb fed the RT-PCR reads into MiXCR, producing one record per CDR3 protein. The sample lists about 570,000 distinct CDR3 sequences, about 11% occurring once. Separately, the same data were catalogued under a study of T cells expressing NK-cell markers. This second report adds: Making the TCR beta cDNA relied on 5'RACE template switching with UMIs.

The sample consisted of PBMCs from blood, taken on the day of vaccination. The source is a man in his fifties or sixties who received an inactivated influenza vaccine.

The chain uses TRBV4-3 and TRBJ1-1, with 7 positions matching TRBD1. The ends lost 2 bases at V and 1 base at J; junction bases unmatched: 10. The CDR3 has 17 residues. Germline V gene data show CDR1 as LGHNA and CDR2 as YSLEER. The CDR3 loop is CASSQYSGRGANTEAFF. CDR3 nucleotide sequence: TGCGCCAGCAGCCAATATTCAGGCAGGGGGGCGAACACTGAAGCTTTCTTT.

This rearrangement joins TRBV4-2 to TRBJ1-1; possibly TRBD1 for D (5 bases). Germline loops: CDR1 LGHNA, CDR2 YNFKEQ. There are 13 residues in the CDR3. The V end lost 6 bases, the J end lost 1 base, and 9 bases lay between the germline ends. Here the CDR3 DNA reads TGTGCCAGCAGGTTTGACAGGAACACTGAAGCTTTCTTT. This codes for CASRFDRNTEAFF.

This chain joins TRBV30 and TRBJ2-1, with 7 bases lining up with TRBD2. The germline CDR1 and CDR2 sequences are GTSNPN and SVGIG (reference sequence). The trim removed 2 bases at V and 12 bases at J, leaving 19 bases unmatched. The length of the CDR3 is 16 residues. The CDR3 DNA reads as TGTGCCTGGAGTCCCCTACGGCGGGAGAATACATTTGGGCAGTTCTTC. The encoded protein is CAWSPLRRENTFGQFF.

In this sample, this clonotype turned up many times. The chain has TRBV4-3 and TRBJ2-3, with TRBD1 matching 8 bases. Per the germline V gene, CDR1 is LGHNA and CDR2 is YSLEER. The junction had 8 bases not matched to a gene; V was cut back by 0 bases and J by 9 bases. The CDR3 covers 15 residues. The CDR3 DNA reads TGCGCCAGCAGCCAAGATTCCGGACAGGGTATAACGCAGTATTTT. Protein: CASSQDSGQGITQYF.

The CDR3 region has the DNA TGTGCCAGCAGAGGGACAGGGGGGCATCAGCCCCAGCATTTT. Its protein product is CASRGTGGHQPQHF. This rearrangement joins TRBV2 to TRBJ1-5; 11 bases fit TRBD1. This CDR3 contains 14 residues. The V segment lost 6 bases and the J segment 5 bases; nucleotides outside the gene matches: 3. The germline V gene encodes CDR1 SNHLY and CDR2 FYNNEI.

A few counts support this clonotype. This chain joins TRBV6-1 and TRBJ2-7, with TRBD1 matching 9 bases. CDR1 MNHNS and CDR2 SASEGT come from the germline V gene. This CDR3 is built from 15 residues. Trimming took 6 bases from V and 5 from J; bases not matched to a gene: 11. The CDR3: CASRLGTGSMNEQYF. DNA of the CDR3: TGTGCCAGCAGACTGGGGACAGGGTCAATGAACGAGCAGTACTTC.

This rearrangement joins TRBV7-2 to TRBJ2-1; 7 nucleotides match TRBD2. CDR1 is SGHTA and CDR2 is FQGNSA in the germline V gene. The CDR3 runs to 15 residues. Germline trimming cut 5 bases from V and 2 bases from J; bases unmatched to any gene: 6. The chain's CDR3 is CASSRSGGTYNEQFF. CDR3 nucleotides: TGTGCCAGCAGCCGATCGGGGGGTACCTACAATGAGCAGTTCTTC.

The chain employs TRBV29-1 and TRBJ2-7; D is undetermined. Germline V gene data show CDR1 as SQVTM and CDR2 as ANQGSEA. The V end lost 4 bases, the J end lost 7 bases, and 17 bases lay between the germline ends. The CDR3 contains 13 residues. The CDR3 sequence: CSVGGRAVREQYF. The DNA for the CDR3 is TGCAGCGTTGGGGGTAGGGCGGTCCGGGAGCAGTACTTC.

J is TRBJ2-2 and V is TRBV20-1; possible D gene TRBD1, 5 bases. The CDR3 contains 15 residues. Trimming cost V 0 bases and J 5 bases, with 13 bases left between them. CDR1 and CDR2 (germline): DFQATT, SNEGSKA (reference sequence). The CDR3 DNA reads as TGCAGTGCTAGAGAGGCAGGGATGAGGACCGGGGAGCTGTTTTTT. Its protein product is CSAREAGMRTGELFF.

The rearrangement uses TRBV12-3 or TRBV12-4 and TRBJ1-1, with 8 bases that match TRBD1. The length of the CDR3 is 13 residues. V was pared by 5 bases and J by 4 bases, with 3 bases of the junction left unmatched. The CDR3 DNA reads as TGTGCCAGCAGTCACGGGACAGGCACTGAAGCTTTCTTT. Its translation is CASSHGTGTEAFF.

The gene calls are TRBV7-9 and TRBJ1-3; 7 nucleotides match TRBD1. The length of the CDR3 is 14 residues. Germline V gene data show CDR1 as SEHNR and CDR2 as FQNEAQ (reference sequence). Unmatched junction bases numbered 2, after V lost 3 bases and J lost 3 bases. The CDR3 bases are TGTGCCAGCAGCTTCCAGGGGGGTGGAAACACCATATATTTT. This encodes CASSFQGGGNTIYF. The complete variable domain, with remaining parts taken from reference TRBV7-9 and TRBJ1-3, reads DTGVSQNPRHKITKRGQNVTFRCDPISEHNRLYWYRQTLGQGPEFLTYFQNEAQLEKSRLLSDRFSAERPKGSFSTLEIQRTEQGDSAMYLCASSFQGGGNTIYFGEGSWLTVV.

The CDR3 DNA sequence: TGTGCCAGTAGTACGCCCGGACAGGGGGCTATGAGAGATTACAATGAGCAGTTCTTC. This gives the protein CASSTPGQGAMRDYNEQFF. The chain joins TRBV19 to TRBJ2-1; 11 bases fit TRBD1. CDR1 LNHDA and CDR2 SQIVND come from the germline V gene (reference sequence). The CDR3 is 19 amino acids. Trimming removed 4 bases from V and 4 bases from J; junction bases left unmatched: 15.

This clonotype was seen a handful of times. In DNA form, the CDR3 reads TGTGCCAGCAGCTTAGGACAGGGGTTTCACGAGCAGTACTTC. Protein sequence: CASSLGQGFHEQYF. The rearrangement uses TRBV5-5 and TRBJ2-7; 9 bases are a match to TRBD1. V was pared by 2 bases and J by 5 bases, with 5 bases of the junction left unmatched. CDR1 is SGHKS, CDR2 YYEKEE, per germline (reference sequence). There are 14 residues in the CDR3. Full variable domain (outside the CDR3, taken from reference TRBV5-5 and TRBJ2-7): DAGVTQSPTHLIKTRGQQVTLRCSPISGHKSVSWYQQVLGQGPQFIFQYYEKEERGRGNFPDRFSARQFPNYSSELNVNALLLGDSALYLCASSLGQGFHEQYFGPGTRLTVT.

This clonotype turned up a few times. V and J are TRBV4-2 and TRBJ2-7; no clear D. Between the trimmed V and J ends, which lost 0 bases and 2 bases, there was a span of 11 bases. Germline V lookup: CDR1 LGHNA, CDR2 YNFKEQ. The CDR3 is made up of 15 amino acids. The CDR3 DNA follows: TGTGCCAGCAGCCAAGAATCCAGTACTACCTACGAGCAGTACTTC. It specifies CASSQESSTTYEQYF.

This clonotype was seen many times. This rearrangement joins TRBV12-3 or TRBV12-4 to TRBJ1-1; D is possibly TRBD1 (6 bases). Trimming removed 3 bases at V and 0 bases at J, with 8 bases between. This CDR3 is 14 amino acids long. This CDR3 reads CASSFQGMNTEAFF. CDR3 nucleotides: TGTGCCAGCAGTTTCCAGGGGATGAACACTGAAGCTTTCTTT.

The V call is TRBV20-1, the J call TRBJ1-5; D is unclear. The CDR3 contains 16 residues. With 5 bases removed from V and 0 bases from J, the gap between germline ends came to 17 bases. Germline V gives CDR1 DFQATT, CDR2 SNEGSKA (reference sequence). The CDR3 loop is CSAELVGIVSNQPQHF. CDR3 DNA sequence: TGCAGTGCTGAACTAGTAGGGATCGTTAGCAATCAGCCCCAGCATTTT.

The CDR3 DNA is TGCAGTGCCACTGGGGGAGGGGTGCCGTACGAGCAGTACTTC. Translating it yields CSATGGGVPYEQYF. This rearrangement joins TRBV20-1 to TRBJ2-7; TRBD2 aligns across 7 bases. After removal of 6 bases from V and 4 bases from J, the junction contained 12 bases not matched to a gene. Germline CDR1 reads DFQATT; CDR2 reads SNEGSKA (reference sequence). CDR3 length equals 14 residues.

V usage is TRBV28 and J usage is TRBJ2-3, with no clear D. Trimming left V 6 bases short and J 4 bases short, with 8 bases between. Germline V gene sequence: CDR1 MDHEN, CDR2 SYDVKM. The CDR3 runs to 12 residues. This CDR3 is CASSPLPDTQYF. In DNA form, the CDR3 reads TGTGCCAGCAGCCCTCTCCCAGATACGCAGTATTTT.

This clonotype was seen a handful of times. V gene TRBV6-6 combines with J gene TRBJ2-7; D not resolved. Germline values: CDR1 MNHNY, CDR2 SVGAGI (reference sequence). The CDR3 has 12 amino acids. V lost 6 bases and J 7 bases, leaving 13 bases between the germline ends. The CDR3 loop reads CASSELVAEQYF. For the CDR3, the DNA is TGTGCCAGCAGCGAATTAGTTGCGGAGCAGTACTTC.

The chain combines TRBV7-2 with TRBJ2-5; 10 bases are shared with TRBD2. The CDR3 consists of 17 residues. Germline trimming cut 4 bases from V and 10 bases from J; bases unmatched to any gene: 18. The V gene's germline CDR1 is SGHTA and CDR2 FQGNSA. The CDR3 sequence is CASSSVLAGSGRSGQYF. In DNA, the CDR3 is TGTGCCAGCAGCTCGGTACTAGCGGGGTCCGGTAGGAGCGGCCAGTACTTC.

The rearrangement joins TRBV20-1 to TRBJ2-1, with D unclear. Looked up from germline, CDR1 is DFQATT and CDR2 is SNEGSKA (reference sequence). CDR3 length equals 13 residues. V was trimmed by 4 bases and J by 4 bases, leaving 11 bases between them. The CDR3 bases are TGCAGTGCTACCATAACTACTTACAATGAGCAGTTCTTC. This codes for CSATITTYNEQFF.